The rows below give T cell receptor beta chains drawn from one sample of a study of early T cells in non-severe SARS-CoV-2 infection. TCRdb used MiXCR to reprocess the 5' RACE reads, holding one entry per CDR3 protein. Of about 84,000 distinct CDR3 sequences listed, roughly an eighth were seen once; the top ten hold approximately 2.5%. Sequencing input: whole blood. These receptors all come from an adult who was a healthcare worker with PCR-confirmed SARS-CoV-2 infection or an uninfected control (not recorded which). CDR3s include the opening cysteine and the closing phenylalanine or tryptophan. Fields, in order: D gene, V gene, J gene, clone size, CDR3 DNA, CDR3 protein. The D gene is left open where the match is weak. Some rows mark clone size as missing; the rest say once, few, many or name a class of expanded clone.

d_gene: TRBD2
v_gene: TRBV2
j_gene: TRBJ2-4
abundance: -
CDR3nt: TGTGCCAGCACGGGGGGTTCCAAAAACATTCAGTACTTC
CDR3aa: CASTGGSKNIQYF

d_gene: -
v_gene: TRBV29-1
j_gene: TRBJ2-7
abundance: -
CDR3nt: TGCAGCGTCCCCCAGGGCTACGAGCAGTACTTC
CDR3aa: CSVPQGYEQYF

d_gene: -
v_gene: TRBV5-1
j_gene: TRBJ1-1
abundance: -
CDR3nt: TGCGCCAGCAGCCGGGTCTCGAACACTGAAGCTTTCTTT
CDR3aa: CASSRVSNTEAFF

d_gene: -
v_gene: TRBV10-3
j_gene: TRBJ2-7
abundance: many
CDR3nt: TGTGCCATCAGGGATGTCCTAGTTGACGAGCAGTACTTC
CDR3aa: CAIRDVLVDEQYF

d_gene: -
v_gene: TRBV3-1
j_gene: TRBJ2-7
abundance: few
CDR3nt: TGTGCCAGCAGCGGTACAGTTACCTACGAGCAGTACTTC
CDR3aa: CASSGTVTYEQYF

d_gene: -
v_gene: TRBV5-4
j_gene: TRBJ2-7
abundance: many
CDR3nt: TGTGCCAGCCACCCCACGGACAGAGCCTACGAGCAGTACTTC
CDR3aa: CASHPTDRAYEQYF

d_gene: TRBD1
v_gene: TRBV30
j_gene: TRBJ1-2
abundance: few
CDR3nt: TGTGCCTGGAGTACGGGACAGGGGACTAACTATGGCTACACCTTC
CDR3aa: CAWSTGQGTNYGYTF

d_gene: -
v_gene: TRBV7-2
j_gene: TRBJ1-1
abundance: few
CDR3nt: TGTGCCAGCAGCTTTTCCCGGGGGAAGTACACTGAAGCTTTCTTT
CDR3aa: CASSFSRGKYTEAFF

d_gene: -
v_gene: TRBV19
j_gene: TRBJ1-5
abundance: many
CDR3nt: TGTGCCAGTAGTATTAAAACAGGATTAAATCAGCCCCAGCATTTT
CDR3aa: CASSIKTGLNQPQHF

d_gene: -
v_gene: TRBV5-5
j_gene: TRBJ2-1
abundance: many
CDR3nt: TGTGCCAGCAGCCCTAAGAGCGGGCCAGGCTGGGAGCAGTTCTTC
CDR3aa: CASSPKSGPGWEQFF

d_gene: TRBD1
v_gene: TRBV3-1
j_gene: TRBJ1-4
abundance: -
CDR3nt: TGTGCCAGCAGCCATATCCAGGGGGCCGCGGAACTGTTTTTT
CDR3aa: CASSHIQGAAELFF

d_gene: -
v_gene: TRBV24-1
j_gene: TRBJ2-3
abundance: -
CDR3nt: TGTGCCACCAGTGATCCCCGTCTCAGCACAGATACGCAGTATTTT
CDR3aa: CATSDPRLSTDTQYF

d_gene: -
v_gene: TRBV7-6
j_gene: TRBJ1-1
abundance: few
CDR3nt: TGTGCCAGTGGAGGGGGATACATGAACACTGAAGCTTTCTTT
CDR3aa: CASGGGYMNTEAFF

d_gene: TRBD2
v_gene: TRBV18
j_gene: TRBJ2-1
abundance: -
CDR3nt: TGTGCCAGCTCTATGGGACTAGTAGTCTACAATGAGCAGTTCTTC
CDR3aa: CASSMGLVVYNEQFF

d_gene: TRBD1
v_gene: TRBV5-8
j_gene: TRBJ1-6
abundance: -
CDR3nt: TGTGCCAGCAGCTCCCCGGGCGCGCAGGGGGATAATTCACCCCTCCACTTT
CDR3aa: CASSSPGAQGDNSPLHF

d_gene: TRBD2
v_gene: TRBV2
j_gene: TRBJ2-7
abundance: many
CDR3nt: TGTGCCAGCATTAGACCGACTAGCACCTACGAGCAGTACTTC
CDR3aa: CASIRPTSTYEQYF

d_gene: -
v_gene: TRBV15
j_gene: TRBJ2-5
abundance: many
CDR3nt: TGTGCCACCAGCACCGAGGATCAGGGGCGCAAAGAGACCCAGTACTTC
CDR3aa: CATSTEDQGRKETQYF

d_gene: -
v_gene: TRBV2
j_gene: TRBJ2-1
abundance: few
CDR3nt: TGTGCCAGCAGTGAAGTGGTGAGGACCTACAATGAGCAGTTCTTC
CDR3aa: CASSEVVRTYNEQFF

d_gene: TRBD1
v_gene: TRBV12-5
j_gene: TRBJ2-1
abundance: few
CDR3nt: TGTGCTAGTGGTTTGGGACTAAAGGACAGGGTGGAATTCTACAATGAGCAGTTCTTC
CDR3aa: CASGLGLKDRVEFYNEQFF

d_gene: -
v_gene: TRBV29-1
j_gene: TRBJ2-5
abundance: few
CDR3nt: TGCAGCGTTAAAGTCCGGTCTGAGACCCAGTACTTC
CDR3aa: CSVKVRSETQYF

d_gene: -
v_gene: TRBV12-3/TRBV12-4
j_gene: TRBJ2-6
abundance: few
CDR3nt: TGTGCCAGCAGTTTAATAGGGCCTGGGGCCAACGTCCTGACTTTC
CDR3aa: CASSLIGPGANVLTF

d_gene: -
v_gene: TRBV5-8
j_gene: TRBJ1-2
abundance: many
CDR3nt: TGTGCCAGCAGCCTTTCAGGGGAAGGCTACACCTTC
CDR3aa: CASSLSGEGYTF

d_gene: -
v_gene: TRBV11-2
j_gene: TRBJ2-7
abundance: many
CDR3nt: TGTGCCAGCAGCTCCCTGAGAGGAGGGACGCGGTACGAGCAGTACTTC
CDR3aa: CASSSLRGGTRYEQYF

d_gene: TRBD1
v_gene: TRBV5-1
j_gene: TRBJ2-2
abundance: many
CDR3nt: TGCGCCAGCAGCCCCCAAGGGGCAGGGGGCGCATCTGGGGAGCTGTTTTTT
CDR3aa: CASSPQGAGGASGELFF

d_gene: -
v_gene: TRBV12-3/TRBV12-4
j_gene: TRBJ2-7
abundance: many
CDR3nt: TGTGCCAGCAGCAGCCCGACTGTCACCTACGAGCAGTACTTC
CDR3aa: CASSSPTVTYEQYF

d_gene: TRBD1
v_gene: TRBV9
j_gene: TRBJ1-1
abundance: -
CDR3nt: TGTGCCAGCAGCGTATTGGGACAGGGCGGCACTGAAGCTTTCTTT
CDR3aa: CASSVLGQGGTEAFF

d_gene: TRBD1
v_gene: TRBV3-1
j_gene: TRBJ1-2
abundance: -
CDR3nt: TGTGCCAGCAGCCAAGGGGACAGGGAATCCTATGGCTACACCTTC
CDR3aa: CASSQGDRESYGYTF

d_gene: -
v_gene: TRBV5-4
j_gene: TRBJ1-1
abundance: many
CDR3nt: TGTGCCAGCAGCTTGGATCGGACATCAGCTGGGGCTTTCTTT
CDR3aa: CASSLDRTSAGAFF

d_gene: TRBD2
v_gene: TRBV7-8
j_gene: TRBJ2-7
abundance: many
CDR3nt: TGTGCCAGCAGCCCTAGCGGGAAAGGGTACGAGCAGTACTTC
CDR3aa: CASSPSGKGYEQYF

d_gene: -
v_gene: TRBV11-3
j_gene: TRBJ2-2
abundance: -
CDR3nt: TGTGCCAGCAGACCGGACCCCAGTACCGGGGAGCTGTTTTTT
CDR3aa: CASRPDPSTGELFF

d_gene: TRBD2
v_gene: TRBV10-3
j_gene: TRBJ2-1
abundance: many
CDR3nt: TGTGCCATCAGTGCGGGACTAGCGGGAGAACGTCCCTACAATGAGCAGTTCTTC
CDR3aa: CAISAGLAGERPYNEQFF

d_gene: -
v_gene: TRBV14
j_gene: TRBJ1-1
abundance: few
CDR3nt: TGTGCCAGCAGCCAATACGGACTATTAAACACTGAAGCTTTCTTT
CDR3aa: CASSQYGLLNTEAFF

d_gene: -
v_gene: TRBV6-6
j_gene: TRBJ2-7
abundance: -
CDR3nt: TGTGCCAGCAGTTACTCGTCCGAGCAGTACTTC
CDR3aa: CASSYSSEQYF

d_gene: TRBD2
v_gene: TRBV7-9
j_gene: TRBJ2-3
abundance: many
CDR3nt: TGTGCCAGCAGCCTACTAGCGGGGGCCTCTAGCACAGATACGCAGTATTTT
CDR3aa: CASSLLAGASSTDTQYF

d_gene: -
v_gene: TRBV19
j_gene: TRBJ2-3
abundance: few
CDR3nt: TGTGCCAGTAGTTTACCCCATACGACAGATACGCAGTATTTT
CDR3aa: CASSLPHTTDTQYF

d_gene: TRBD1
v_gene: TRBV4-1
j_gene: TRBJ1-2
abundance: -
CDR3nt: TGCGCCAGCAGCCATACCACCGGGACAGGGGGGATCTATGGCTACACCTTC
CDR3aa: CASSHTTGTGGIYGYTF

d_gene: -
v_gene: TRBV5-1
j_gene: TRBJ2-7
abundance: -
CDR3nt: TGCGCCAGCAGCTTGGGGGGGATCTACGAGCAGTACTTC
CDR3aa: CASSLGGIYEQYF

d_gene: -
v_gene: TRBV12-3/TRBV12-4
j_gene: TRBJ1-3
abundance: -
CDR3nt: TGTGCCAGCACCCGGGTAATGGGAGTGATCGGAAACACCATATATTTT
CDR3aa: CASTRVMGVIGNTIYF

d_gene: -
v_gene: TRBV5-1
j_gene: TRBJ2-7
abundance: many
CDR3nt: TGCGCCAGCAGCTTGCCCTGGCAGCCCTACGAGCAGTACTTC
CDR3aa: CASSLPWQPYEQYF

d_gene: -
v_gene: TRBV20-1
j_gene: TRBJ2-7
abundance: many
CDR3nt: TGCAGTGCTAGAGACTTCTCCTACGAGCAGTACTTC
CDR3aa: CSARDFSYEQYF

d_gene: TRBD1
v_gene: TRBV3-1
j_gene: TRBJ2-7
abundance: many
CDR3nt: TGTGCCAGCAGCCAGTGGACAGGGGACGAGCAGTACTTC
CDR3aa: CASSQWTGDEQYF

d_gene: -
v_gene: TRBV5-1
j_gene: TRBJ2-7
abundance: -
CDR3nt: TGCGCCAGCAGCTTGGGTACAGGGTACTACGAGCAGTACTTC
CDR3aa: CASSLGTGYYEQYF

d_gene: -
v_gene: TRBV19
j_gene: TRBJ2-1
abundance: many
CDR3nt: TGTGCCAGTAGTATGGGGGCGGCCTCGAATGAGCAGTTCTTC
CDR3aa: CASSMGAASNEQFF

d_gene: -
v_gene: TRBV12-3/TRBV12-4
j_gene: TRBJ2-1
abundance: -
CDR3nt: TGTGCCAGCAGTATTCGGGGGGCAAACAATGAGCAGTTCTTC
CDR3aa: CASSIRGANNEQFF

d_gene: -
v_gene: TRBV5-6
j_gene: TRBJ2-5
abundance: -
CDR3nt: TGTGCCAGCAGTCATTACTCCACAGGGACCCAGTACTTC
CDR3aa: CASSHYSTGTQYF

d_gene: -
v_gene: TRBV6-6
j_gene: TRBJ2-5
abundance: many
CDR3nt: TGTGCCAGCAGTTACGGACACTGGGGACAAGAGACCCAGTACTTC
CDR3aa: CASSYGHWGQETQYF

d_gene: -
v_gene: TRBV21-1
j_gene: TRBJ1-1
abundance: many
CDR3nt: TGTGCCAGCAGTCGAGTGCCCGGGACAGAGCCCGACACTTTCTTT
CDR3aa: CASSRVPGTEPDTFF

d_gene: -
v_gene: TRBV2
j_gene: TRBJ1-1
abundance: many
CDR3nt: TGTGCCAGCAGGCCGACGGGGGCAGCTCATAACACTGAAGCTTTCTTT
CDR3aa: CASRPTGAAHNTEAFF

d_gene: -
v_gene: TRBV30
j_gene: TRBJ1-2
abundance: few
CDR3nt: TGTGCCTGGGCTGGGGGGACAAACTATGGCTACACCTTC
CDR3aa: CAWAGGTNYGYTF

d_gene: -
v_gene: TRBV28
j_gene: TRBJ1-6
abundance: many
CDR3nt: TGTGCCAGCAGTTTGGGGGTGGGGGCGTCACCCCTCCACTTT
CDR3aa: CASSLGVGASPLHF

d_gene: -
v_gene: TRBV29-1
j_gene: TRBJ1-1
abundance: -
CDR3nt: TGCAGCGGTCAGAACACTGAAGCTTTCTTT
CDR3aa: CSGQNTEAFF

d_gene: -
v_gene: TRBV20-1
j_gene: TRBJ1-6
abundance: few
CDR3nt: TGCAGTGCTAGAGATCCACGGACCCAAAATAATTCACCCCTCCACTTT
CDR3aa: CSARDPRTQNNSPLHF

d_gene: -
v_gene: TRBV5-4
j_gene: TRBJ1-1
abundance: few
CDR3nt: TGTGCCAGCAGCTATAGGGGAGGGGACCCGAACACTGAAGCTTTCTTT
CDR3aa: CASSYRGGDPNTEAFF

d_gene: TRBD1
v_gene: TRBV29-1
j_gene: TRBJ1-2
abundance: -
CDR3nt: TGCAGCGCTTTGACAGGGGGTTATGGCTACACCTTC
CDR3aa: CSALTGGYGYTF

d_gene: TRBD1
v_gene: TRBV30
j_gene: TRBJ2-7
abundance: many
CDR3nt: TGTGCCTGGAGTCGGACAGGGATGGCCTACGAGCAGTACTTC
CDR3aa: CAWSRTGMAYEQYF

d_gene: -
v_gene: TRBV4-1
j_gene: TRBJ2-4
abundance: few
CDR3nt: TGCGCCAGCAGCCAAGGGGGACTGCCCCTAAAAAACATTCAGTACTTC
CDR3aa: CASSQGGLPLKNIQYF

d_gene: -
v_gene: TRBV5-1
j_gene: TRBJ1-2
abundance: -
CDR3nt: TGCGCCAGCAGCGGTGAAGGCAGGGGCTATGGCTACACCTTC
CDR3aa: CASSGEGRGYGYTF

d_gene: -
v_gene: TRBV7-2
j_gene: TRBJ1-5
abundance: -
CDR3nt: TGTGCCAGCAGCCTCCACAGGGAACTCAATCAGCCCCAGCATTTT
CDR3aa: CASSLHRELNQPQHF

d_gene: -
v_gene: TRBV29-1
j_gene: TRBJ2-3
abundance: -
CDR3nt: TGCAGCGTTGCCCGCGGGACAGCTCTGGATACGCAGTATTTT
CDR3aa: CSVARGTALDTQYF